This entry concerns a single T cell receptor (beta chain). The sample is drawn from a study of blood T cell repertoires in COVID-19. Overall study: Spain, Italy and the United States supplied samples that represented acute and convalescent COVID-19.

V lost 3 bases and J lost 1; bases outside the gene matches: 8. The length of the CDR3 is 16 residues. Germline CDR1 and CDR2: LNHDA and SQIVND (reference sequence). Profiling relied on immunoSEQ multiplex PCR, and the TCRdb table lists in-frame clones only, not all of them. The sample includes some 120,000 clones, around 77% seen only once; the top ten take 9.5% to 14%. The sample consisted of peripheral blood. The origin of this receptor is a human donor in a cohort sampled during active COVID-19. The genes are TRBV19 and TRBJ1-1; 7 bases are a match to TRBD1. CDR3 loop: CASSMIVGQRNTEAFF. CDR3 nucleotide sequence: TGTGCCAGTAGTATGATCGTGGGACAGAGGAACACTGAAGCTTTCTTT.